One and the same sample provided the 5 T cell receptor beta chains below, sequenced in a study of shared clonotypes between healthy human individuals. Sequencing used immunoSEQ multiplex PCR; TCRdb keeps in-frame clones, though not all of them. This sample has some 300,000 clones, with over 70% found just once. The specimen sequenced was memory CD4+ T cells sorted from blood. Subset denoted: CD45RA-negative fraction. The receptor source for this set is a man aged 30 to 39 in good health.

The genes are TRBV7-7 and TRBJ2-2, with no clear D. The CDR3 runs to 13 residues. CDR1 SSHAT and CDR2 FNYEAQ come from the germline V gene (reference sequence). Trimming left V 7 bases short and J 5 bases short, with 11 bases between. Here the CDR3 reads CASMNRVTGELFF. The CDR3 nucleotides are TGTGCCAGCATGAACAGAGTTACCGGGGAGCTGTTTTTT.

V gene TRBV29-1 combines with J gene TRBJ2-5; maybe TRBD1 (6 bases). The CDR3 length is 13 residues. V lost 7 bases and J lost 1, with 13 bases in between. The germline CDR1 and CDR2 sequences are SQVTM and ANQGSEA. The CDR3 protein is CSGGTGTQETQYF. In DNA, the CDR3 is TGCAGCGGGGGCACAGGGACCCAAGAGACCCAGTACTTC.

A single count supports this clone. V gene TRBV9 combines with J gene TRBJ1-1; 10 bases fit TRBD1. CDR3 length: 18 amino acids. The ends lost 1 base at V and 3 bases at J; junction bases unmatched: 12. Germline values: CDR1 SGDLS, CDR2 YYNGEE. The CDR3 nucleotides are TGTGCCAGCAGCGTAAACCGGGACAGGGGCTTAGTGGACACTGAAGCTTTCTTT. Protein: CASSVNRDRGLVDTEAFF.

This clone was detected once. The genes are TRBV11-2 and TRBJ2-5, with D maybe TRBD2 (5 bases). The V gene's germline CDR1 is SGHAT and CDR2 FQNNGV. The V end lost 3 bases, the J end lost 5 bases, and 7 bases lay between the germline ends. There are 12 residues in the CDR3. The CDR3 reads CASSFERETQYF. CDR3 DNA sequence: TGTGCCAGCAGCTTTGAGCGGGAGACCCAGTACTTC. Full variable domain (rest looked up from reference TRBV11-2 and TRBJ2-5): EAGVAQSPRYKIIEKRQSVAFWCNPISGHATLYWYQQILGQGPKLLIQFQNNGVVDDSQLPKDRFSAERLKGVDSTLKIQPAKLEDSAVYLCASSFERETQYFGPGTRLLVL.

The J gene is TRBJ2-1, the V gene TRBV7-2; D perhaps matches TRBD2 (5 bases). The V end was cut by 1 base, the J end by 9 bases, with 7 bases between. This CDR3 is 12 amino acids long. The V gene's germline CDR1 is SGHTA and CDR2 FQGNSA. As DNA, the CDR3 is TGTGCCAGCAGCTTAGAACTAGGTGAGCAGTTCTTC. The encoded protein is CASSLELGEQFF.